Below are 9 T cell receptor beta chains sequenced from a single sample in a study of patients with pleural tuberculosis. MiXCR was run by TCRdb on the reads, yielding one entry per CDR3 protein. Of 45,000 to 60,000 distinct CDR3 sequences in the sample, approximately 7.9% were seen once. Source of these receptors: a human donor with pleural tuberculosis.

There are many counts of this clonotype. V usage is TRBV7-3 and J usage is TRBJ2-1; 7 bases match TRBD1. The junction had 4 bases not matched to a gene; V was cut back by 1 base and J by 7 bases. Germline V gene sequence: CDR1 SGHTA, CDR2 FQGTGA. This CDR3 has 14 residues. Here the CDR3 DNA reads TGTGCCAGCAGCTTAATGGGACAGATGAATGAGCAGTTCTTC. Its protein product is CASSLMGQMNEQFF.

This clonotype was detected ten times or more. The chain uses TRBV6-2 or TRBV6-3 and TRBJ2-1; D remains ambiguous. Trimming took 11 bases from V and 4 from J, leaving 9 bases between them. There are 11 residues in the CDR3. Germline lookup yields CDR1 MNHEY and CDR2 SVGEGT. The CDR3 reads CAVERYNEQFF. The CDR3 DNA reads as TGTGCCGTAGAGAGGTACAATGAGCAGTTCTTC.

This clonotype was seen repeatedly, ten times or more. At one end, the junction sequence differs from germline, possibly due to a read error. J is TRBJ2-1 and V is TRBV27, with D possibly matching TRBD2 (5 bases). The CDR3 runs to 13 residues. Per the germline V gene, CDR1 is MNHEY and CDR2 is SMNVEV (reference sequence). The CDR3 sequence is CACRRLRGNEQFF. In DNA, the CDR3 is TGTGCCTGCAGAAGACTTCGGGGCAATGAGCAGTTCTTC.

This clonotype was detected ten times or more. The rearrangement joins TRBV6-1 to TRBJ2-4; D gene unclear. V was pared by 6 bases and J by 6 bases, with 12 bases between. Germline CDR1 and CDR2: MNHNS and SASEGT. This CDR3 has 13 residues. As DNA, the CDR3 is TGTGCCAGCAGCGGGCCAGGTCTAAACATTCAGTACTTC. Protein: CASSGPGLNIQYF.

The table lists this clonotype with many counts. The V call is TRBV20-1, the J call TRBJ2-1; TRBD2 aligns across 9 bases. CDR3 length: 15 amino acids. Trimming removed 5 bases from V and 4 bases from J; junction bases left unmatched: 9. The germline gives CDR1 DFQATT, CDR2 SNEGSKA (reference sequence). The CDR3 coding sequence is TGCAGTGCTCAACTTAGCGGGAGAAGGTACAATGAGCAGTTCTTC. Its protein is CSAQLSGRRYNEQFF.

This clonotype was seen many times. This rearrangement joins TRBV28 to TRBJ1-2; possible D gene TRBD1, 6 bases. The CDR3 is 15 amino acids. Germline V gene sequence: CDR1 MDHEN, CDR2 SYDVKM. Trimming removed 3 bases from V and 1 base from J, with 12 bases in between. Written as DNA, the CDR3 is TGTGCCAGCAGTTTTCTAGGACAGATTAACTATGGCTACACCTTC. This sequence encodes CASSFLGQINYGYTF.

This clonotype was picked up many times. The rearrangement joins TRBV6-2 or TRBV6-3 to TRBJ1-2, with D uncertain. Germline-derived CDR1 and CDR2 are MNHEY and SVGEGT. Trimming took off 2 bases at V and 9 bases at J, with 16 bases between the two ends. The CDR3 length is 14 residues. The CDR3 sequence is CASSYAPGVYSYTF. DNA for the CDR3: TGTGCCAGCAGTTACGCTCCGGGTGTGTACAGCTACACCTTC.

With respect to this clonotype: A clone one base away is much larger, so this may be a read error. CDR3 coding DNA: TGTGCCAGCAGCTTACCGGGGTTTAACTATGGCTGCACCTTC. This encodes CASSLPGFNYGCTF. The chain employs TRBV7-2 and TRBJ1-2; D is unresolved. The CDR3 is 14 residues long. Germline V gene data show CDR1 as SGHTA and CDR2 as FQGNSA.

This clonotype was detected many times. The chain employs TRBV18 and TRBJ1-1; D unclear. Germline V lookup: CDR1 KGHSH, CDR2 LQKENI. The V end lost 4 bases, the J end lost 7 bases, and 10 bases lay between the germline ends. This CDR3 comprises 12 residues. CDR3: CASSLDPFEAFF. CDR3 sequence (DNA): TGTGCCAGCTCACTAGACCCCTTTGAAGCTTTCTTT. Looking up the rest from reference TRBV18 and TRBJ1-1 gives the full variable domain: NAGVMQNPRHLVRRRGQEARLRCSPMKGHSHVYWYRQLPEEGLKFMVYLQKENIIDESGMPKERFSAEFPKEGPSILRIQQVVRGDSAAYFCASSLDPFEAFFGQGTRLTVV.